What follows are 13 T cell receptor beta chains derived from one specimen sequenced in a study of siplizumab effects on memory and regulatory T cells. The repertoire was sequenced with immunoSEQ multiplex PCR; TCRdb's copy has only in-frame clones and lacks some. Among 100,000 or so clones listed, roughly 94% were seen once. The sequenced sample was non-Treg CD4+ T cells sorted from blood. The receptors come from a human donor in good health.

The rearrangement joins TRBV11-2 to TRBJ2-2; D gene ambiguous. This CDR3 has 15 amino acids. V shed 1 base and J shed 5 bases, with 11 bases lying between them. Germline loops: CDR1 SGHAT, CDR2 FQNNGV. CDR3 DNA sequence: TGTGCCAGCAGCTTAGCGGGTATTAGGACCGGGGAGCTGTTTTTT. Its translation: CASSLAGIRTGELFF.

This rearrangement joins TRBV18 to TRBJ2-3; D gene unclear. Germline V gene sequence: CDR1 KGHSH, CDR2 LQKENI. V gave up 1 base and J gave up 0 bases, with 11 bases separating them. CDR3 length: 16 residues. CDR3 nucleotides: TGTGCCAGCTCACCACGGGCGGATATTAGCACAGATACGCAGTATTTT. Translation gives CASSPRADISTDTQYF. The full variable domain, rest sourced from reference TRBV18 and TRBJ2-3, is NAGVMQNPRHLVRRRGQEARLRCSPMKGHSHVYWYRQLPEEGLKFMVYLQKENIIDESGMPKERFSAEFPKEGPSILRIQQVVRGDSAAYFCASSPRADISTDTQYFGPGTRLTVL.

The chain recombines TRBV27 with TRBJ2-7, with D perhaps TRBD1 or TRBD2 (5 bases each). The V gene lost 5 bases and the J gene lost 3 bases, with 14 bases spanning the gap. The CDR3 loop spans 14 amino acids. In germline, CDR1 is MNHEY, CDR2 SMNVEV (reference sequence). CDR3 loop: CASSPQWDDYEQYF. CDR3 DNA: TGTGCCAGCAGTCCCCAGTGGGACGACTACGAGCAGTACTTC.

V and J are TRBV5-5 and TRBJ1-1, with a tentative D call TRBD1 (5 bases). The germline gives CDR1 SGHKS, CDR2 YYEKEE (reference sequence). CDR3 length equals 14 residues. V lost 4 bases to trimming and J lost 1 base, with 11 bases between them. The CDR3 sequence is CASSLGAANTEAFF. DNA of the CDR3: TGTGCCAGCAGCCTCGGGGCCGCGAACACTGAAGCTTTCTTT. The full variable domain, in which reference TRBV5-5 and TRBJ1-1 provide the parts outside the CDR3, is DAGVTQSPTHLIKTRGQQVTLRCSPISGHKSVSWYQQVLGQGPQFIFQYYEKEERGRGNFPDRFSARQFPNYSSELNVNALLLGDSALYLCASSLGAANTEAFFGQGTRLTVV.

This chain joins TRBV5-1 and TRBJ2-5; a possible D gene is TRBD1 (6 bases). Trimming cost V 1 base and J 1 base, with 8 bases left between them. Germline assignment: CDR1 SGHRS and CDR2 YFSETQ. The CDR3 is made up of 14 amino acids. In DNA form, the CDR3 reads TGCGCCAGCAGCTTGCAGGGGCCCCAAGAGACCCAGTACTTC. This translates into CASSLQGPQETQYF.

J is TRBJ1-2 and V is TRBV30; a possible D gene is TRBD1 (5 bases). Germline V gives CDR1 GTSNPN, CDR2 SVGIG (reference sequence). The CDR3 has 13 amino acids. Between the trimmed V and J ends, which lost 3 bases and 3 bases, there was a span of 11 bases. The DNA for the CDR3 is TGTGCCTGGAGGGGGCGTACGGACTATGGCTACACCTTC. Translating it yields CAWRGRTDYGYTF.

The chain is built from TRBV21-1 and TRBJ2-5; the DNA was not compared with TRBD1, the D call given in the table. TRBV21-1 is designated a pseudogene. This CDR3 has 15 residues. This CDR3 is CASPAKVMSRDSQYF. The CDR3 DNA reads as TGTGCCAGCCCAGCAAAAGTGATGTCCCGGGACAGCCAGTACTTC.

V gene TRBV5-4 combines with J gene TRBJ2-4; 7 bases are shared with TRBD1. Germline assignment: CDR1 SGHNT and CDR2 YYREEE (reference sequence). The CDR3 length is 18 residues. V was clipped by 0 bases and J by 0 bases; unmatched bases: 9. The CDR3 DNA reads TGTGCCAGCAGCTTGGAACACAGGGGTGGTCGAGCCAAAAACATTCAGTACTTC. As protein: CASSLEHRGGRAKNIQYF.

The rearrangement joins TRBV19 to TRBJ2-1; D possibly matches TRBD1 or TRBD2 (5 bases each). This CDR3 is built from 15 residues. Trimming pared 4 bases from V and 6 bases from J, leaving 16 bases between. Germline CDR1 reads LNHDA; CDR2 reads SQIVND (reference sequence). Here the CDR3 DNA reads TGTGCCAGTAGTACCCCGACGGGGACGCGCAATGAGCAGTTCTTC. Protein product: CASSTPTGTRNEQFF.

V gene TRBV28 combines with J gene TRBJ2-2, with D unclear. Per germline, CDR1 MDHEN and CDR2 SYDVKM. The CDR3 is made up of 14 amino acids. Trimming cost V 7 bases and J 4 bases, with 13 bases left between them. The CDR3 sequence: CASISPSGTGELFF. The DNA for the CDR3 is TGTGCCAGCATTAGTCCCTCGGGCACCGGGGAGCTGTTTTTT.

The chain employs TRBV19 and TRBJ1-3; the D is unclear. This CDR3 is 14 amino acids long. Germline loops: CDR1 LNHDA, CDR2 SQIVND (reference sequence). V was cut by 8 bases and J by 0 bases, with 11 bases left in between. The CDR3 region is CASRTDHSGNTIYF. The CDR3 DNA follows: TGTGCCAGTCGTACAGACCACTCTGGAAACACCATATATTTT.

This clone was seen once. V gene TRBV5-1 combines with J gene TRBJ1-1; unclear D gene. Trimming left V 1 base short and J 8 bases short, with 15 bases between. This CDR3 spans 14 amino acids. CDR1 is SGHRS and CDR2 is YFSETQ in the germline V gene. This CDR3 reads CASSLFQQRPEAFF. DNA of the CDR3: TGCGCCAGCAGCTTGTTTCAACAGCGACCCGAAGCTTTCTTT.

The chain joins TRBV30 to TRBJ1-1; D unresolved. Germline V lookup: CDR1 GTSNPN, CDR2 SVGIG (reference sequence). The CDR3 consists of 14 residues. Trimming pared 4 bases from V and 0 bases from J, leaving 12 bases between. CDR3: CAWTWGVLNTEAFF. CDR3 in DNA: TGTGCCTGGACTTGGGGTGTGCTGAACACTGAAGCTTTCTTT.